This T cell receptor beta chain was observed in a study of cytomegalovirus exposure and HLA in healthy donors. Whole-study findings and limits: For most TCR sequences rarity was the rule, although some public TCRs occurred in many donors. Testing in vitro showed a few CMV-associated chains specific for CMV antigens. The tendency of first-cohort TCR clusters to co-occur in the 100 to 150 validation repertoires emerged from a later analysis.

A word on this clone: Its cognate antigen is unknown.

V shed 5 bases and J 1 base; nucleotides not matched to a gene: 5. Germline CDR1 LNHDA, CDR2 SQIVND (reference sequence). This CDR3 has 14 amino acids. The protocol was immunoSEQ multiplex PCR, while the TCRdb copy is restricted to in-frame clones and leaves out a portion. The data show some 86,000 clones, over 85% seen once. The J gene is TRBJ2-7, the V gene TRBV19, with TRBD1 matching 7 bases. The sample comprised PBMCs. The clonotype comes from a woman between 25 and 40 years old in good health and CMV-seronegative. CDR3 amino acids: CASSPRQGSYEQYF. The CDR3 DNA follows: TGTGCCAGTAGTCCCCGACAGGGTTCCTACGAGCAGTACTTC.